The TCR beta chain described here comes from a study of T-cell memory formation after mild COVID-19. One entry per CDR3 protein, called by TCRdb with MiXCR from the 5' RACE reads. The repertoire has over 350,000 distinct CDR3 sequences, 20% to 25% of them found once; the top ten carry roughly 9.7%. CDR3 length equals 15 residues. The germline CDR1 and CDR2 sequences are LGHDT and YNNKEL (reference sequence). As regards this clonotype: One end of the junction fails to match germline, which may point to a read error.

This rearrangement joins TRBV3-1 to TRBJ2-1; D is ambiguous. The TCR comes from an adult woman who had mild COVID-19 (a few samples of this study predate the infection). Cell type and time point are not known. The sample was PBMCs or a T cell subset sorted from them (not recorded which). CDR3 DNA: TGTGCGAGCAGCAATCAAGGAATTCTATCGGATGAGCAGTTCTTC. Amino acids: CASSNQGILSDEQFF.